Sequencing of this TCR beta chain was carried out in a study of T cell responses to AZD1222 COVID-19 vaccine (dated by TCRdb to the early 2020s). Background on the whole study: AZD1222 recipients whose second dose came at about 4 weeks and those whose second dose came at about 12 weeks were combined into one group, since spike-specific TCR depth and breadth did not differ between the two schedules. TCR sequencing covered more than 230 trial participants: 200 to 210 given two doses of AZD1222 and 26 given two doses of MenACWY control vaccine. Trial participants were enrolled by age into 18-55, 56-69 and 70-plus year subgroups, with roughly 160, 29 and 62 TCR-sequenced participants respectively.

What the study reported, not specific to this receptor: Epitopes outside the regions mutated in the B.1.351 and B.1.1.7 variants were reportedly recognized by nearly half of the unique spike-specific TCRs. Most participants were white British and females outnumbered males, and the authors suggested that clonal diversity may have been underestimated. Conclusions about previously exposed vaccinees are limited, since just 6 or 7 AZD1222 recipients were seropositive for SARS-CoV-2 at baseline. The whole spike protein was spanned by vaccine-associated CD4 TCRs, and dominant responses were seen in regions 160-218 and 743-854. A significant rise in spike-specific TCR breadth and depth was observed after two AZD1222 doses relative to day 0 and relative to MenACWY recipients. No day 14 peak-response samples were available, so repertoires were characterized only after the peak T cell response. In the small 56-69-year group, the increase in depth fell short of significance, most likely because of low power.

V is clipped by 5 bases and J by 8 bases, and the sequence between their germline boundaries is 18 bases long. There are 14 amino acids in the CDR3, from cysteine to phenylalanine inclusive. Only the CDR3 portion is preserved as DNA: 42 bases, with reading frame beginning at the first base. CDR1 SGHVS and CDR2 FNYEAQ are derived from the germline V gene. Remarks on this clone: Its antigen target is currently unknown. No base qualities exist here, and no much larger clone lies one base off it.

The CDR3 regions of human TCRbeta chains were analyzed by immunosequencing. In the source study's methods: Repertoire TCRs were matched against a reference library of SARS-CoV-2-specific TCRs generated with the MIRA antigen-specificity platform. Breadth was defined as the fraction of unique TCRs that were SARS-CoV-2-associated. Depth was defined as the fraction of total T cells that were SARS-CoV-2-associated. Using the MIRA data, every spike-specific TCR was mapped to the spike region that the TCR reacted to and assigned to either a CD4 or a CD8 class. Log10-transformed breadth and depth values were compared by one-way ANOVA with Sidak's multiple comparisons tests. TCRdb's version of the immuneACCESS table is confined to in-frame rearrangements and falls short of the full clone set. An unresolved V gene accounts for under half of the shortfall where checked; the remainder is of unknown origin. V, J and clone size are those of that table, while D and trimming were read from the DNA. For this sample there are under 200,000 clones; 90% to 95% appear just once. Clones ranked in the top ten supply about 9.3% of the sample.

In light of the paper, this sample's time point label describes: baseline before first vaccination. The vaccinee samples were drawn from two UK trials, COV001 and COV002, one of which was a single-blind randomized controlled phase 2/3 trial testing AZD1222 (ChAdOx1 nCoV-19) in healthy adults. For TCRbeta chain sequencing, PBMC samples were collected from trial participants at day 0 and at day 28 after the second dose. In this chain, TRBV7-6 is recombined with TRBJ1-2; the D gene remains uncertain. This TCR was sampled from an adult in good health. The starting material was peripheral blood, obtained on day 0 of AZD1222 vaccination. The CDR3 loop reads CASSESRAFEGYTF. The DNA is TGTGCCAGCAGCGAATCCCGGGCGTTCGAGGGCTACACCTTC.